These 27 T cell receptor beta chains were all obtained from the same sample, sequenced in a study of identical twins. TCRdb re-called the 5' RACE reads through MiXCR, storing one row per CDR3 protein. Of 1.5 million to 2 million distinct CDR3 sequences in the sample, roughly a third were seen once. The sequencing sample was made of cord blood. These receptors were obtained from a newborn girl in good health.

This clonotype was detected a few times. The chain recombines TRBV16 with TRBJ2-7; no clear D. Germline V gives CDR1 KGHSY, CDR2 FQNENV. V lost 1 base and J lost 7, with 17 bases in between. The CDR3 is made up of 15 amino acids. The DNA for the CDR3 is TGTGCCAGCAGCCAATTGGCCCTGACTGCTTGGGAGCAGTACTTC. Protein sequence: CASSQLALTAWEQYF.

The J gene is TRBJ2-2, the V gene TRBV29-1; the D is unclear. In germline, CDR1 is SQVTM, CDR2 ANQGSEA. This CDR3 is 14 amino acids long. Deletions cut 3 bases from V and 2 bases from J, with 10 bases between. The CDR3 reads CSVEVHPNTGELFF. CDR3 coding DNA: TGCAGCGTTGAGGTACACCCAAACACCGGGGAGCTGTTTTTT.

The chain is built from TRBV5-1 and TRBJ1-2, with D maybe TRBD1 (6 bases). Germline V gene lookup returns CDR1 SGHRS and CDR2 YFSETQ. The CDR3 extends over 14 amino acids. V lost 2 bases to trimming and J lost 3 bases, with 11 bases between them. CDR3 nucleotides: TGCGCCAGCAGCTTAAGGGGGTACGACTATGGCTACACCTTC. Its protein product is CASSLRGYDYGYTF.

This clonotype was detected only a few times. The rearrangement joins TRBV2 to TRBJ2-2, with D possibly matching TRBD1 (6 bases). CDR1 and CDR2 (germline): SNHLY, FYNNEI. The CDR3 loop spans 15 amino acids. V lost 8 bases to trimming and J lost 0 bases, with 13 bases between them. The CDR3 DNA reads TGTGCCAGCCGATCGGACAGACCGAACACCGGGGAGCTGTTTTTT. It encodes CASRSDRPNTGELFF.

A note on this clonotype: Compared with germline, one end of the junction differs, possibly owing to a read error. This chain connects TRBV12-3 or TRBV12-4 to TRBJ2-7; 7 bases are shared with TRBD2. This CDR3 region has 13 residues. CDR3 bases: TGTGCCAGCGAGGCTAGCGGAACCTACGAGCAGTCCTTC. Protein sequence: CASEASGTYEQSF.

The V gene is TRBV5-1, the J gene TRBJ1-1; D unclear. Germline V CDR1 and CDR2: SGHRS, YFSETQ. This CDR3 is 14 amino acids long. Between the trimmed V and J ends, which lost 1 base and 5 bases, there was a span of 12 bases. CDR3 DNA: TGCGCCAGCAGCTTGAGAGGCGTGTTAACTGAAGCTTTCTTT. Translated, it gives CASSLRGVLTEAFF.

This clonotype was seen just once. The chain combines TRBV2 with TRBJ2-1; D might be TRBD2 (6 bases). V dropped 4 bases and J dropped 8 bases, with 12 bases sitting between them. Germline CDR1 is SNHLY and CDR2 is FYNNEI. This CDR3 spans 13 amino acids. The DNA of the CDR3 is TGTGCCAGCAGTGTGGTCGGAGGGGATGAGCAGTTCTTC. Its translation: CASSVVGGDEQFF.

The rearrangement links TRBV7-9 to TRBJ1-1; 7 bases map to TRBD1. Trimming at V came to 5 bases and at J to 6 bases, leaving 15 bases not matched to a gene. This CDR3 is built from 16 residues. Germline CDR1 and CDR2: SEHNR and FQNEAQ (reference sequence). The CDR3 sequence is CASSPPGKTGASEAFF. The CDR3 DNA follows: TGTGCCAGCAGCCCTCCGGGGAAAACAGGGGCCTCTGAAGCTTTCTTT.

This rearrangement joins TRBV20-1 to TRBJ2-5; 12 nucleotides match TRBD2. The CDR3 totals 14 residues. V was pared by 4 bases and J by 4 bases, with 4 bases of the junction left unmatched. The V gene's germline CDR1 is DFQATT and CDR2 SNEGSKA (reference sequence). As DNA, the CDR3 is TGCAGTGCTACTAGCGGGGGGGCCGTAGAGACCCAGTACTTC. This encodes CSATSGGAVETQYF.

V usage is TRBV7-9 and J usage is TRBJ2-5, with D hard to call. Germline V gene sequence: CDR1 SEHNR, CDR2 FQNEAQ (reference sequence). Trimming left V 5 bases short and J 2 bases short, with 15 bases between. The CDR3 is 15 amino acids. The CDR3 sequence: CASSPTWGPQETQYF. CDR3 DNA: TGTGCCAGCAGCCCTACTTGGGGTCCGCAAGAGACCCAGTACTTC.

The V and J genes are TRBV20-1 and TRBJ2-1, with TRBD2 matching over 11 bases. This CDR3 comprises 11 residues. Germline CDR1 and CDR2: DFQATT and SNEGSKA (reference sequence). With 6 bases clipped from V and 10 bases from J, the junction kept 2 bases outside the gene matches. The CDR3: CSAPSGREQFF. In nucleotides, the CDR3 is TGCAGTGCCCCTAGCGGGAGGGAGCAGTTCTTC.

This clonotype was observed a handful of times. This sequence joins TRBV7-6 and TRBJ1-5, with D possibly TRBD1 on 5 matching bases. There are 16 residues in the CDR3. V shed 3 bases and J shed 1 base, with 13 bases lying between them. The V gene's germline CDR1 is SGHVS and CDR2 FNYEAQ. This CDR3 reads CASSFGGEGSNQPQHF. CDR3 nucleotides: TGTGCCAGCAGCTTCGGGGGGGAGGGAAGCAATCAGCCCCAGCATTTT.

CDR3 DNA sequence: TGCGCCAGCAGCCACCGCGGTGGGTTGGAAAAACTGTTTTTT. Translated, it gives CASSHRGGLEKLFF. V and J are TRBV4-1 and TRBJ1-4, with no clear D. V was shortened by 3 bases and J by 8 bases, with 13 bases between the two germline ends. The CDR3 runs to 14 residues. From germline, CDR1 is MGHRA and CDR2 YSYEKL.

This clonotype was counted ten times or more. The CDR3 is CASREPPSNNEQFF. CDR3 DNA: TGTGCCAGCAGGGAGCCGCCCTCGAACAATGAGCAGTTCTTC. V and J are TRBV6-2 or TRBV6-3 and TRBJ2-1; D gene ambiguous. V was trimmed by 6 bases and J by 5 bases, leaving 14 bases between them. The CDR3 loop spans 14 amino acids. CDR1 MNHEY and CDR2 SVGEGT come from the germline V gene.

This chain connects TRBV29-1 to TRBJ2-3; TRBD2 agrees at 7 bases. After removal of 7 bases from V and 4 bases from J, the junction contained 8 bases not matched to a gene. The CDR3 runs 13 residues. Germline V CDR1 and CDR2: SQVTM, ANQGSEA. CDR3 loop: CSAPTGLADTQYF. CDR3 in DNA: TGCAGCGCACCCACCGGACTAGCAGATACGCAGTATTTT.

In its sample, this clonotype was seen a few times. V gene TRBV4-1 combines with J gene TRBJ2-3; maybe TRBD2 (5 bases). The V gene's germline CDR1 is MGHRA and CDR2 YSYEKL. Trimming stripped 4 bases from V and 1 base from J, with 12 bases between. This CDR3 has 15 amino acids. CDR3 sequence (DNA): TGCGCCAGCAGCCGACTTGGAGGAGGCACAGATACGCAGTATTTT. This translates into CASSRLGGGTDTQYF.

This clonotype was counted between two and nine times. This chain links TRBV25-1 with TRBJ2-5, with a tentative D call TRBD2 (6 bases). Germline CDR1 MGHDK, CDR2 SYGVNS. Trimming shortened V by 3 bases and J by 4 bases, and 12 bases separated the two germline ends. CDR3 length: 14 amino acids. DNA of the CDR3: TGTGCCAGCAGTGAGGTACTAGCAGGAGAGACCCAGTACTTC. It yields the protein CASSEVLAGETQYF.

This rearrangement joins TRBV20-1 to TRBJ2-5; TRBD2 agrees at 12 bases. The CDR3 loop spans 16 amino acids. CDR1 is DFQATT, CDR2 SNEGSKA, per germline (reference sequence). With V trimmed by 2 bases and J by 1 base, 5 bases remained unmatched. The CDR3 DNA sequence: TGCAGTGCTAGATGGCTAGCGGGGGGGATCCAAGAGACCCAGTACTTC. Its translation: CSARWLAGGIQETQYF.

This clonotype was counted only a few times. V and J are TRBV21-1 and TRBJ2-7; the tabulated D call, TRBD1, remains unverified against the DNA. TRBV21-1 is a known pseudogene. This CDR3 spans 14 amino acids. DNA for the CDR3: TGTGCCAGCAGCAGCCGACAGGGGACCTACGAGCAGTACTTC. It yields the protein CASSSRQGTYEQYF.

The chain recombines TRBV24-1 with TRBJ1-2; no reliable D call. Trimming left V 6 bases short and J 5 bases short, with 12 bases between. Germline CDR1 reads KGHDR; CDR2 reads SFDVKD. This CDR3 is built from 13 residues. This CDR3 is CATSSGMGYGYTF. Written as DNA, the CDR3 is TGTGCCACCAGTTCGGGGATGGGGTATGGCTACACCTTC.

This clonotype was found a few times. This chain joins TRBV6-1 and TRBJ2-7, with a weak D call TRBD2 (6 bases). TRBJ2-5 matches the DNA end more closely, so the J call is doubtful. The CDR3 loop spans 12 amino acids. Germline CDR1 reads MNHNS; CDR2 reads SASEGT. CDR3 sequence reads: CASSGLDETQYF. In DNA form, the CDR3 reads TGTGCCAGCAGTGGACTAGATGAGACCCAGTACTTC.

The gene calls are TRBV5-6 and TRBJ1-5, with D perhaps TRBD1 (6 bases). Per germline, CDR1 SGHDT and CDR2 YYEEEE. This CDR3 has 15 residues. V lost 5 bases and J 0 bases, leaving 12 bases between the germline ends. CDR3: CASSIRQASNQPQHF. The CDR3 DNA reads as TGTGCCAGCAGTATCAGACAGGCTAGCAATCAGCCCCAGCATTTT.

This clonotype was seen more than once but under ten times. This sequence may be a read error, since a much larger clone differs from it by one base. This rearrangement joins TRBV25-1 to TRBJ1-2; no clear D gene. This CDR3 is built from 14 residues. Trimming cost V 2 bases and J 7 bases, with 14 bases left between them. The germline gives CDR1 MGHDK, CDR2 SYGVNS. The CDR3: CASSEVAGSSGYTF. The CDR3 region has the DNA TGTGCCAGCAGTGAAGTCGCGGGTAGTAGTGGCTACACCTTC.

This clonotype was counted a few times. CDR3 sequence: CASSLGERGPPFF. CDR3 sequence (DNA): TGCGCCAGCAGCTTGGGGGAGCGGGGGCCCCCGTTCTTC. The genes are TRBV5-1 and TRBJ2-1; 8 nucleotides line up with TRBD2. There are 13 residues in the CDR3. The J segment lost 15 bases and the V segment lost 0 bases, leaving 8 bases of the junction unmatched. Germline CDR1 SGHRS, CDR2 YFSETQ.

The chain uses TRBV20-1 and TRBJ2-1; possibly TRBD2 for D (7 bases). The CDR3 covers 14 residues. Germline CDR1 and CDR2: DFQATT and SNEGSKA (reference sequence). V lost 5 bases and J 5 bases, leaving 16 bases between the germline ends. Here the CDR3 reads CSALTGRVNNEQFF. The CDR3 DNA sequence: TGCAGTGCTCTTACAGGGAGGGTCAACAATGAGCAGTTCTTC.

This clonotype was seen more than once but under ten times. The gene calls are TRBV11-2 and TRBJ2-1, with 9 bases that match TRBD2. Trimming at V came to 5 bases and at J to 8 bases, leaving 7 bases not matched to a gene. The CDR3 spans 14 residues. From germline, CDR1 is SGHAT and CDR2 FQNNGV. The CDR3: CASSGGGVVYEQFF. The CDR3 region has the DNA TGTGCCAGCAGCGGCGGGGGGGTTGTATATGAGCAGTTCTTC. Variable domain in full (rest from reference TRBV11-2 and TRBJ2-1): EAGVAQSPRYKIIEKRQSVAFWCNPISGHATLYWYQQILGQGPKLLIQFQNNGVVDDSQLPKDRFSAERLKGVDSTLKIQPAKLEDSAVYLCASSGGGVVYEQFFGPGTRLTVL.

The V call is TRBV24-1, the J call TRBJ1-5, with a weak D call TRBD1 (6 bases). Germline values: CDR1 KGHDR, CDR2 SFDVKD. V lost 2 bases and J lost 0, with 13 bases in between. The CDR3 has 17 amino acids. The CDR3: CATSDSGHLLSNQPQHF. CDR3 in DNA: TGTGCCACCAGTGATTCGGGACACCTTCTTAGCAATCAGCCCCAGCATTTT.